These 27 T cell receptor beta chains originate from one sample sequenced in a study of neoadjuvant anti-PD-1 for oral cavity cancer. Sequenced by immunoSEQ multiplex PCR; TCRdb stores in-frame clones only, minus some. Among 5,500 to 8,500 clones, over 60% were seen once, and the ten largest hold about 3.6%. This material consisted of PBMCs, taken before nivolumab (anti-PD-1) treatment. All receptors come from a person aged 35-79 years with oral cavity squamous cell carcinoma.

The chain uses TRBV2 and TRBJ2-1; 8 bases agree with TRBD1. The CDR3 loop spans 14 amino acids. V shed 8 bases and J 2 bases; nucleotides not matched to a gene: 5. Germline V lookup: CDR1 SNHLY, CDR2 FYNNEI. In nucleotides, the CDR3 is TGTGCCAGCCGAGCAGGGGGCCCCTACAATGAGCAGTTCTTC. Its translation is CASRAGGPYNEQFF.

V usage is TRBV28 and J usage is TRBJ2-1, with D hard to call. V was cut by 2 bases and J by 3 bases, with 26 bases left in between. Germline-derived CDR1 and CDR2 are MDHEN and SYDVKM. The CDR3 runs 20 residues. CDR3 amino acids: CASSLGLGRTAAMYYNEQFF. The CDR3 bases are TGTGCCAGCAGTTTAGGGCTTGGCAGGACGGCCGCCATGTACTACAATGAGCAGTTCTTC.

The CDR3 nucleotides read TGCGCCAGCAGCCAAGGCCTGAACACAGATACGCAGTATTTT. Translation gives CASSQGLNTDTQYF. V usage is TRBV4-3 and J usage is TRBJ2-3; no clear D gene. Per the germline V gene, CDR1 is LGHNA and CDR2 is YSLEER. V was trimmed by 1 base and J by 2 bases, leaving 7 bases between them. The CDR3 has 14 residues.

This clone was detected a few times. V usage is TRBV6-4 and J usage is TRBJ1-6; D remains unclear. CDR3 length equals 13 residues. Germline CDR1 is MRHNA and CDR2 is SNTAGT. The V end lost 6 bases, the J end lost 10 bases, and 13 bases lay between the germline ends. The CDR3 loop is CASSSEGGSPLHF. The CDR3 region has the DNA TGTGCCAGCAGCTCGGAGGGTGGCTCACCCCTCCACTTT.

This clone was detected only a few times. This chain links TRBV5-1 with TRBJ1-1, with D uncertain. The germline V gene has CDR1 SGHRS and CDR2 YFSETQ. The CDR3 consists of 15 residues. The CDR3 nucleotides are TGCGCAACCAGCCCCACCGCGGGTACGGACACTGAAGCTTTCTTT. This encodes CATSPTAGTDTEAFF.

V gene TRBV5-5 combines with J gene TRBJ1-1; D not certain. Per the germline V gene, CDR1 is SGHKS and CDR2 is YYEKEE (reference sequence). Trimming took 0 bases from V and 6 from J, leaving 9 bases between them. CDR3 size: 13 residues. The CDR3 DNA reads as TGTGCCAGCAGCTTGGCCGCCCAGGCTGAAGCTTTCTTT. Translated, it gives CASSLAAQAEAFF.

The chain joins TRBV7-2 to TRBJ1-5; a weak D match, TRBD1 (5 bases). V lost 1 base, J lost 5 bases, and 12 bases lay in between. This CDR3 spans 15 amino acids. CDR1 and CDR2 from the germline V gene are SGHTA and FQGNSA. CDR3 DNA: TGTGCCAGCAGCTTAGGGGCAGGGCCTGATCAGCCCCAGCATTTT. Translating gives CASSLGAGPDQPQHF.

The chain is built from TRBV19 and TRBJ1-1; no firm D call. In germline, CDR1 is LNHDA, CDR2 SQIVND (reference sequence). V was clipped by 7 bases and J by 5 bases, with 14 bases between them. The CDR3 is 13 residues long. The CDR3, as DNA: TGTGCCAGTACCGACGCCCGGGGAACTGAAGCTTTCTTT. Protein: CASTDARGTEAFF. The whole variable domain, remainder taken from reference TRBV19 and TRBJ1-1, is DGGITQSPKYLFRKEGQNVTLSCEQNLNHDAMYWYRQDPGQGLRLIYYSQIVNDFQKGDIAEGYSVSREKKESFPLTVTSAQKNPTAFYLCASTDARGTEAFFGQGTRLTVV.

The V call is TRBV7-9, the J call TRBJ1-4, with 7 bases identical to TRBD1. In germline, CDR1 is SEHNR, CDR2 FQNEAQ (reference sequence). J lost 5 bases, V lost 5 bases, and 5 bases had no gene match. The CDR3 runs 14 residues. CDR3 in DNA: TGTGCCAGCAGCGAGGGACAGAGAAATGAAAAACTGTTTTTT. Residues: CASSEGQRNEKLFF.

V gene TRBV7-3 combines with J gene TRBJ2-2; D call uncertain. CDR3 length: 12 residues. V was cut by 8 bases and J by 3 bases, with 7 bases left in between. The germline V gene encodes CDR1 SGHTA and CDR2 FQGTGA. CDR3 loop: CASGRDTGELFF. Written as DNA, the CDR3 is TGTGCCAGCGGAAGGGACACCGGGGAGCTGTTTTTT.

The rearrangement joins TRBV7-2 to TRBJ1-3, with TRBD1 as a possible D gene (6 bases). V lost 5 bases and J lost 5, with 16 bases in between. The germline V gene encodes CDR1 SGHTA and CDR2 FQGNSA. This CDR3 has 15 residues. CDR3 sequence: CASSLSTGLRNTIYF. The CDR3 coding sequence is TGTGCCAGCAGCCTTAGTACAGGGTTGCGAAACACCATATATTTT.

V and J are TRBV30 and TRBJ1-1; D uncertain. Trimming stripped 2 bases from V and 3 bases from J, with 13 bases between. Germline values: CDR1 GTSNPN, CDR2 SVGIG (reference sequence). The CDR3 sequence is 14 residues long. In DNA form, the CDR3 reads TGTGCCTGGAGTTATGGTATGAAAGACACTGAAGCTTTCTTT. This codes for CAWSYGMKDTEAFF. Using reference TRBV30 and TRBJ1-1 for the parts outside the CDR3, the full variable domain is SQTIHQWPATLVQPVGSPLSLECTVEGTSNPNLYWYRQAAGRGLQLLFYSVGIGQISSEVPQNLSASRPQDRQFILSSKKLLLSDSGFYLCAWSYGMKDTEAFFGQGTRLTVV.

This clone has a single count. CDR3 sequence: CAISTGASTDTQYF. The CDR3 region has the DNA TGTGCCATCAGTACAGGGGCGAGCACAGATACGCAGTATTTT. The chain couples TRBV10-3 to TRBJ2-3; 7 nucleotides agree with TRBD1. CDR3 length equals 14 residues. J was trimmed by 0 bases and V by 5 bases; bases with no gene match: 2. Germline CDR1 and CDR2: ENHRY and SYGVKD.

V and J are TRBV4-1 and TRBJ2-1; D is perhaps TRBD2 (6 bases). V lost 3 bases and J 0 bases, leaving 15 bases between the germline ends. From germline, CDR1 is MGHRA and CDR2 YSYEKL. This CDR3 has 17 residues. The CDR3 DNA reads TGCGCCAGCAGCCACCTATTGACTAGGAGCTCCTACAATGAGCAGTTCTTC. Translated, it gives CASSHLLTRSSYNEQFF.

J is TRBJ2-7 and V is TRBV11-2; either TRBD1 or TRBD2 may supply D (5 bases each). This CDR3 is 15 amino acids long. CDR1 and CDR2 (germline): SGHAT, FQNNGV. The V gene lost 3 bases and the J gene lost 2 bases, with 14 bases spanning the gap. This chain's CDR3 is CASSLGEGPAYEQYF. The CDR3 DNA reads as TGTGCCAGCAGCTTGGGCGAGGGACCTGCCTACGAGCAGTACTTC.

The chain combines TRBV6-1 with TRBJ1-3; D is undetermined. Between the trimmed V and J ends, which lost 1 base and 0 bases, there was a span of 7 bases. Germline CDR1 is MNHNS and CDR2 is SASEGT. This CDR3 has 15 amino acids. Here the CDR3 reads CASSEGWGSGNTIYF. CDR3 bases: TGTGCCAGCAGTGAAGGCTGGGGCTCTGGAAACACCATATATTTT.

V gene TRBV19 combines with J gene TRBJ1-3; D call uncertain. The CDR3 runs to 13 residues. From germline, CDR1 is LNHDA and CDR2 SQIVND (reference sequence). Trimming shortened V by 7 bases and J by 0 bases, and 7 bases separated the two germline ends. Here the CDR3 reads CASTTNSGNTIYF. The CDR3, as DNA: TGTGCCAGTACGACCAACTCTGGAAACACCATATATTTT.

The genes are TRBV7-2 and TRBJ1-2; the D is unclear. CDR1 is SGHTA, CDR2 FQGNSA, per germline. CDR3 length: 13 amino acids. Trimming left V 3 bases short and J 4 bases short, with 9 bases between. CDR3: CASSLEEIYGYTF. The DNA of the CDR3 is TGTGCCAGCAGCTTGGAGGAAATCTATGGCTACACCTTC.

The genes are TRBV7-9 and TRBJ1-1; no reliable D call. The CDR3 spans 12 residues. V gave up 4 bases and J gave up 6 bases, with 9 bases separating them. Germline CDR1 and CDR2: SEHNR and FQNEAQ (reference sequence). This CDR3 reads CASSSYNSEAFF. CDR3 nucleotide sequence: TGTGCCAGCAGCTCGTACAATTCTGAAGCTTTCTTT.

The rearrangement joins TRBV4-3 to TRBJ2-7; D is perhaps TRBD2 (6 bases). The germline CDR1 and CDR2 sequences are LGHNA and YSLEER. The CDR3 is made up of 15 amino acids. V dropped 1 base and J dropped 3 bases, with 13 bases sitting between them. The DNA for the CDR3 is TGCGCCAGCAGCCAAGTAAACGGGGGAGGCTACGAGCAGTACTTC. Amino acid sequence: CASSQVNGGGYEQYF.

This sequence joins TRBV5-1 and TRBJ1-2, with 9 bases lining up with TRBD1. Trimming at V came to 4 bases and at J to 5 bases, leaving 3 bases not matched to a gene. The CDR3 is made up of 13 amino acids. Germline V lookup: CDR1 SGHRS, CDR2 YFSETQ. The CDR3 protein is CASSEGTGYGYTF. The CDR3 bases are TGCGCCAGCAGCGAAGGGACAGGGTATGGCTACACCTTC.

V is TRBV6-1 and J is TRBJ1-5; D is possibly TRBD1 (6 bases). The V end was cut by 7 bases, the J end by 9 bases, with 16 bases between. CDR3 length: 13 amino acids. Germline V gene lookup returns CDR1 MNHNS and CDR2 SASEGT. In nucleotides, the CDR3 is TGTGCCAGCATAAGGACAGACGACGGGCCCCAGCATTTT. Translating it yields CASIRTDDGPQHF.

A few counts support this clone. V gene TRBV4-2 combines with J gene TRBJ1-6, with D perhaps TRBD1 (5 bases). Germline V gene data show CDR1 as LGHNA and CDR2 as YNFKEQ. V lost 3 bases, J lost 10 bases, and 7 bases lay in between. The CDR3 length is 12 residues. The CDR3 here is CASSQGPSPLHF. The CDR3, as DNA: TGTGCCAGCAGCCAGGGGCCCTCACCCCTCCACTTT.

This clone was observed a handful of times. The V and J genes are TRBV27 and TRBJ1-6; 7 bases are a match to TRBD1. CDR3 length: 16 residues. Trimming took 5 bases from V and 10 from J; bases not matched to a gene: 14. Germline V CDR1 and CDR2: MNHEY, SMNVEV (reference sequence). CDR3 sequence: CASSPTGRGLGSPLHF. CDR3 bases: TGTGCCAGCAGTCCGACCGGGAGGGGGCTTGGGTCACCCCTCCACTTT.

The chain couples TRBV28 to TRBJ1-2, with D tentatively TRBD1 (5 bases). Germline loops: CDR1 MDHEN, CDR2 SYDVKM. V lost 6 bases and J 3 bases, leaving 17 bases between the germline ends. The CDR3 contains 15 residues. CDR3 sequence reads: CASRPERGGDYGYTF. The CDR3 nucleotides read TGTGCCAGCAGACCTGAGAGGGGTGGCGACTATGGCTACACCTTC.

This chain uses TRBV5-4 with TRBJ1-3; unclear D gene. Deletions cut 4 bases from V and 0 bases from J, with 14 bases between. This CDR3 is 16 amino acids long. From germline, CDR1 is SGHNT and CDR2 YYREEE (reference sequence). The CDR3 nucleotides read TGTGCCAGCAGCCCGGCTGGACCGAACTCTGGAAACACCATATATTTT. It yields the protein CASSPAGPNSGNTIYF.

The chain employs TRBV4-3 and TRBJ1-2; the D gene is possibly TRBD1 (5 bases). This CDR3 contains 14 residues. CDR1 and CDR2 (germline): LGHNA, YSLEER. The V gene lost 4 bases and the J gene lost 4 bases, with 13 bases spanning the gap. CDR3 loop: CASSPGDGRYGYTF. The CDR3 DNA reads as TGCGCCAGCAGCCCCGGGGACGGCCGCTATGGCTACACCTTC.